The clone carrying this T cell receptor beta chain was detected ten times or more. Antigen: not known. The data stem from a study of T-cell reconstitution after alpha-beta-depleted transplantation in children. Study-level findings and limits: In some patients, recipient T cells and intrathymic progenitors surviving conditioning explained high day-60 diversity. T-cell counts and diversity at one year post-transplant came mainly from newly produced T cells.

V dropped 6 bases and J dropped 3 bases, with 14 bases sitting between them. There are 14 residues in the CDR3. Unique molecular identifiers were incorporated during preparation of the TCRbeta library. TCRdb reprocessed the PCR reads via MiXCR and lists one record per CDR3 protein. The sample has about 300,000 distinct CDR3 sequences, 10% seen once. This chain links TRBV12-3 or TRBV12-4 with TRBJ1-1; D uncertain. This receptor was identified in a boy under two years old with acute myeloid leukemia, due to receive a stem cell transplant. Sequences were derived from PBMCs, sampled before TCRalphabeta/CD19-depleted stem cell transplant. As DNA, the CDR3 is TGTGCCAGCAGGGCGGGGATGGCGGACACTGAAGCTTTCTTT. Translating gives CASRAGMADTEAFF.